This T cell receptor beta chain was identified in a study of blood T cell repertoires in COVID-19. On the study more broadly: PBMCs, B-cell-depleted T cells, or T cells provided the cDNA or gDNA that made up the material.

The germline V gene encodes CDR1 LNHDA and CDR2 SQIVND (reference sequence). V was pared by 5 bases and J by 0 bases, with 10 bases between. The CDR3 runs 15 residues. Original handling: Reference gene primer amplification in the assay estimated nucleated cell counts. Produced via immunoSEQ multiplex PCR; TCRdb's table is partial and in-frame only. The DNA gave D and trimming, while V, J and clone size come from that table. The data hold 100,000 or so clones, with roughly 90% observed a single time. Sequencing used peripheral blood. This clonotype was obtained from a man aged 45 to 65 with active COVID-19. This chain joins TRBV19 and TRBJ2-2; no firm D call. The CDR3 protein is CASSAILANTGELFF. The CDR3 nucleotides read TGTGCCAGTAGTGCAATACTCGCGAACACCGGGGAGCTGTTTTTT.